The T cell receptor beta chain under discussion was sequenced for a study of T cells in tuberculosis. Study information: CD1B tetramers identified T cells specific for mycobacterial lipid GMM. A South African cohort included IGRA-negative adolescents, latently infected IGRA-positive adolescents and adults with active tuberculosis. Study findings and constraints: Active tuberculosis patients had shorter CDR3-alpha; the beta difference was nonsignificant.

Each donor contributed 85,000 to 100,000 T cells on average, unsorted. Germline loops: CDR1 MNHEY, CDR2 SVGAGI. The CDR3 has 15 residues. Trimming took 5 bases from V and 1 from J, leaving 9 bases between them. Clones were read by immunoSEQ multiplex PCR, and TCRdb kept only the in-frame ones, dropping some. The sample gives roughly 34,000 clones, 95% to 97% of which show up once; roughly 6% is in the top ten. In the case of this clone: What it recognizes is unknown.

Material: PBMCs. This sequence joins TRBV6-5 and TRBJ2-6; perhaps TRBD2 as D (5 bases). The TCR originated in a donor between 10 and 29 years old with latent tuberculosis or without tuberculosis infection. For the CDR3, the DNA is TGTGCCAGCAGTCGGGAATATTCTGGGGCCAACGTCCTGACTTTC. Translation gives CASSREYSGANVLTF.